This is a list of T cell receptor beta chains from one sample in a study of blood T cell repertoires in COVID-19. Some clones are missing from TCRdb's copy, which holds only in-frame ones; the method was immunoSEQ multiplex PCR. The sample carries around 210,000 clones, 65% to 90% recorded once. Sample: peripheral blood. The receptors were gathered from a human donor in a cohort sampled during active COVID-19. Each CDR3 is given with its conserved first and last residue. D genes are given only for firm matches. The size field is filled for only some rows; it gives once, few, many or a size class.

v_call	d_call	clone_size	j_call	cdr3_aa	cdr3_nt
TRBV5-1	TRBD1	few	TRBJ2-7	CASSTTGSGAYEQYF	TGCGCCAGCAGTACGACAGGGTCCGGCGCCTACGAGCAGTACTTC
TRBV11-3	NA	NA	TRBJ2-1	CASSPSAGNEQFF	TGTGCCAGCAGCCCTAGCGCCGGGAATGAGCAGTTCTTC
TRBV6-1	TRBD1	NA	TRBJ1-1	CASSEKTGEDTEAFF	TGTGCCAGCAGTGAAAAGACAGGGGAGGACACTGAAGCTTTCTTT
TRBV19	TRBD1	NA	TRBJ2-1	CASSKWDSSYNEQFF	TGTGCCAGCTCCAAATGGGACAGCTCCTACAATGAGCAGTTCTTC
TRBV28	NA	NA	TRBJ2-1	CASSLSIQGGNEQFF	TGTGCCAGCAGTTTATCCATACAGGGCGGCAATGAGCAGTTCTTC
TRBV19	NA	NA	TRBJ1-2	CASSLDISYGYTF	TGTGCCAGTAGTTTGGACATAAGCTATGGCTACACCTTC
TRBV28	TRBD1	once	TRBJ1-2	CASRRDRAFLNYGYTF	TGTGCCAGCAGAAGAGACAGGGCGTTTCTGAACTATGGCTACACCTTC
TRBV30	NA	NA	TRBJ2-3	CAWSRGQTDTQYF	TGTGCCTGGAGCAGGGGTCAAACAGATACGCAGTATTTT
TRBV28	NA	NA	TRBJ1-6	CASSLRGARSPLHF	TGTGCCAGCAGTTTACGGGGGGCGCGCTCACCCCTCCACTTT
TRBV18	TRBD1	NA	TRBJ1-1	CASSGQGGTTEAFF	TGTGCCAGCTCCGGACAGGGAGGGACCACTGAAGCTTTCTTT
TRBV19	TRBD1	once	TRBJ2-7	CASRSRDRVLSVACEQYF	TGTGCCAGTAGGAGCCGGGACAGAGTCCTCTCCGTAGCCTGCGAGCAGTACTTC
TRBV3-1/TRBV3-2	TRBD2	NA	TRBJ2-5	CASSQGLADQETQYF	TGTGCCAGCAGCCAAGGGCTAGCGGACCAAGAGACCCAGTACTTC
TRBV12-3/TRBV12-4	TRBD2	NA	TRBJ2-1	CASSLGGGNEQFF	TGTGCCAGCAGTTTAGGGGGGGGGAATGAGCAGTTCTTC
TRBV6-5	NA	NA	TRBJ2-7	CATYRVFSGEQYF	TGTGCCACCTACAGGGTCTTTTCCGGCGAGCAGTACTTC
TRBV18	TRBD2	many	TRBJ2-1	CATRGQTSGRSSYNEQFF	TGTGCCACCCGGGGCCAGACTAGCGGCAGGAGCTCCTACAATGAGCAGTTCTTC
TRBV4-1	NA	NA	TRBJ2-3	CASSQLGVASTDTQYF	TGCGCCAGCAGCCAATTAGGGGTGGCTAGCACAGATACGCAGTATTTT
TRBV6-2/TRBV6-3	TRBD2	NA	TRBJ2-5	CASSAPGLAGGGETQYF	TGTGCCAGCAGTGCTCCGGGACTAGCGGGAGGGGGAGAGACCCAGTACTTC
TRBV6-5	NA	once	TRBJ2-5	CASSSYGRQETQYF	TGTGCCAGCAGCTCGTATGGGCGCCAAGAGACCCAGTACTTC
TRBV30	NA	NA	TRBJ2-7	CAWNRASLHEQYF	TGTGCCTGGAACAGGGCAAGTCTACACGAGCAGTACTTC
TRBV30	NA	NA	TRBJ2-2	CASKRGGSNTGELFF	TGTGCCTCAAAACGAGGGGGTTCGAACACCGGGGAGCTGTTTTTT
TRBV28	TRBD1	NA	TRBJ2-2	CASTELGTGSTGELFF	TGTGCCAGCACCGAACTCGGGACAGGGTCCACCGGGGAGCTGTTTTTT
TRBV7-9	TRBD2	NA	TRBJ2-3	CASSLGITTSADTQYF	TGTGCCAGCAGCTTGGGGATCACGACTAGCGCGGATACGCAGTATTTT
TRBV7-9	TRBD1	NA	TRBJ2-1	CASSLLWDRGGDEQFF	TGTGCCAGCAGCTTACTTTGGGACAGGGGTGGCGATGAGCAGTTCTTC
TRBV24-1	NA	NA	TRBJ1-4	CATSDPREAVEKLFF	TGTGCCACCAGTGACCCCAGGGAGGCGGTGGAAAAACTGTTTTTT